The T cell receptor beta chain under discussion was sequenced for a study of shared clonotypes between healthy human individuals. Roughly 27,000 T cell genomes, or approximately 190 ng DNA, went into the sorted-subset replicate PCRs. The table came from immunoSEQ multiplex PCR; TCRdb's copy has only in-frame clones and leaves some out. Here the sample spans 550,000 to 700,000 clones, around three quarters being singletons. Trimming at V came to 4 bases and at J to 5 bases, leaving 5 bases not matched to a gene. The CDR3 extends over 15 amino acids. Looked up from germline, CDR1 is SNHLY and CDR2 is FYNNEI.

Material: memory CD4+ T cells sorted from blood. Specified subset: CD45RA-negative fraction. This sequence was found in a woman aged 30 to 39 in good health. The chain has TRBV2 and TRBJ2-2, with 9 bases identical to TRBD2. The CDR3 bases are TGTGCCAGCAGTGTTAGCGGGAGCGGGACCGGGGAGCTGTTTTTT. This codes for CASSVSGSGTGELFF.